This T cell receptor (beta chain) was documented in a study of blood T cell repertoires in COVID-19 (dated by TCRdb to the early 2020s). About the study as a whole: Samples covering the acute and convalescent phases of COVID-19 were provided by collaborators in the United States, Italy and Spain. A de-identified subject ID, COVID-19 status, age in years and sex were almost always included in the sample metadata. Samples were obtained from the ongoing ImmuneRACE study (first 160 participants) and from 1,000 to 1,500 subjects provided by 6 global collaborators. Subjects who had been exposed to COVID-19, were actively infected with it, or had recovered from it provided the deeply sampled blood TCRbeta repertoires that made up the dataset. Where available, HLA class I and class II types were obtained from metadata supplied by the sample provider rather than from assay-based typing. The repertoires were released in a freely available public database meant as a resource for research on the immune response to SARS-CoV-2. The prospective study material was composed of cDNA or gDNA derived from T cells, B-cell-depleted T cells, or PBMCs.

Results the study describes overall, beyond this receptor: The amount of clinical and demographic metadata varied by source and participant and was provided uncurated.

As concerns this clone: This receptor's antigen is unknown. No much larger clonotype is one base removed from it; base qualities were not supplied.

Here V drops 5 bases and J drops 9 bases, and the junction holds 10 bases not matched to any gene. The germline V gene (reference sequence) yields LNHDA for CDR1 and SQIVND for CDR2. The cysteine opens and the phenylalanine closes a CDR3 of 15 amino acids. Only the CDR3 DNA stays, 45 bases, in frame from base 1. Samples from volunteer blood donors who had recovered from COVID-19 were contributed by a second Seattle source. Whole blood was collected in K2EDTA tubes by collaborating institutions according to the institutions' own protocols. For TCRbeta analysis, collaborators shipped samples in one of three forms: frozen whole blood, isolated PBMCs, or DNA extracted from either of those sample types. The immunoSEQ Assay, a bias-controlled multiplex PCR, was used to amplify TCRbeta CDR3 regions from genomic DNA. The authors' pipeline ran thus. The number of nucleated cells in each sample was estimated from the amplification of reference gene primers within the assay. To quantify the absolute abundance of each unique TCRbeta CDR3 rearrangement, sequence reads were collapsed and filtered. For each sample, productive Simpson clonality was calculated as the square root of Simpson's diversity index across productive rearrangements. TCRdb re-hosts the immuneACCESS table, in-frame sequences only. Its copies lack some clones; in the studies checked, an unresolved V gene accounts for under half of them, and the cause for the rest is not known. V, J and clone size reflect that table, while D and trimming were determined from the DNA. Recorded for this sample are more than 250,000 clones; around 88% of them occurred a single time. The ten most abundant clones make up 2% to 2.5% of the sample.

The rearrangement joined TRBV19 to TRBJ2-3; 11 central nucleotides agree with TRBD2. This TCR was sampled from a woman aged 25 to 39 who had recovered from COVID-19. Sample: peripheral blood. The DNA sequence is as follows: TGTGCCAGTAGTTCTTTTAGCGGGGGGGCTGGGACGCAGTATTTT. Its translation reads: CASSSFSGGAGTQYF. The full variable domain, with segments outside the CDR3 supplied by the reference TRBV19 and TRBJ2-3 proteins, appears as DGGITQSPKYLFRKEGQNVTLSCEQNLNHDAMYWYRQDPGQGLRLIYYSQIVNDFQKGDIAEGYSVSREKKESFPLTVTSAQKNPTAFYLCASSSFSGGAGTQYFGPGTRLTVL.